Sequencing of this T cell receptor (beta chain) was carried out in a study of blood T cell repertoires in COVID-19. Overall study: Samples came from the United States, Italy and Spain, spanning acute and convalescent COVID-19. Sources were T cells, B-cell-depleted T cells, or PBMCs; the material itself was cDNA or gDNA.

Trimming took 2 bases from V and 7 from J, leaving 12 bases between them. There are 13 residues in the CDR3. Per germline, CDR1 GTSNPN and CDR2 SVGIG (reference sequence). Study processing details: By means of reference gene primer amplification, nucleated cell counts were estimated. Some clones are missing from TCRdb's copy, which holds only in-frame ones; the method was immunoSEQ multiplex PCR. V and J calls plus clone size are reproduced from that table; the DNA served to infer D and trimming. The repertoire holds some 150,000 clones, more than 75% seen once, with more than 1% in the top ten. The sequenced sample consisted of peripheral blood. The chain employs TRBV30 and TRBJ1-5, with D perhaps matching TRBD1 (6 bases). This clonotype was obtained from a man between 35 and 55 years old with acute or convalescent COVID-19. In DNA form, the CDR3 reads TGTGCCTGGAGTTTACAGGGCGGACAGCCCCAGCATTTT. Translating gives CAWSLQGGQPQHF.